This T cell receptor (beta chain) was documented in a study of human T cells and chemical hapten exposure. TCRdb independently ran MiXCR on the RACE reads; one entry per CDR3 protein. The table shows roughly 180,000 distinct CDR3 sequences, with 20% to 25% occurring only once. This clonotype came up a few times. Its cognate antigen is unknown. As to time point: patch test 1, 2 weeks after DPC sensitization. Sample treatment: therapeutic diphenylcyclopropenone sensitization with weekly scalp DPC. The study's findings and limits: Counts of expanded TCRs (at PT1) showed a positive correlation with patch test score. Expanded TCRs grouped into significantly more large CDR3 similarity clusters than controls produced.

V was clipped by 4 bases and J by 8 bases, with 6 bases between them. The germline V gene encodes CDR1 SQVTM and CDR2 ANQGSEA. This CDR3 has 10 amino acids. The TCR comes from a woman aged 50 to 65 with alopecia areata. Some clones in this sample may be carry-over from other donors' samples. Material: whole blood, obtained in connection with sensitization to the hapten diphenylcyclopropenone (DPC). This chain links TRBV29-1 with TRBJ2-1; TRBD2 might be the D (5 bases). CDR3 sequence: CSVGGYEQFF. As DNA, the CDR3 is TGCAGCGTTGGAGGGTATGAGCAGTTCTTC.